These T cell receptor beta chains were read from a single sample in a study of CXCR3-negative and CXCR3-positive naive CD8 T cells. Using the 5' RACE reads, TCRdb records one entry per CDR3 protein without DNA. This table lists approximately 37,000 distinct CDR3 sequences. The sequencing sample was made of memory CD8+ T cells from blood. The source is a human donor in good health. Some clones in this sample may be carry-over from other donors' samples. CDR3s include the opening cysteine and the closing phenylalanine or tryptophan.

J gene	V gene	CDR3 protein
TRBJ2-5	TRBV2	CAVPRDGNQETQYF
TRBJ2-1	TRBV20-1	CSARVDGGDYNEQFF
TRBJ1-2	TRBV15	CATSRDGIDYGYTF
TRBJ1-1	TRBV7-9	CASSLGLDRGMNTEAFF
TRBJ2-1	TRBV7-9	CASLAGSYSNEQFF
TRBJ2-7	TRBV7-3	CASSLWGMLGEQYF
TRBJ2-1	TRBV20-1	CSASSGTSSYNEQFF
TRBJ2-7	TRBV14	CASSYSGGPHSGQYF
TRBJ2-2	TRBV29-1	CSVSRTNTGELFF
TRBJ2-5	TRBV13	CASSLEMETQYF
TRBJ2-7	TRBV27	CSAGALGYEQYF
TRBJ2-7	TRBV19	CASSSGDYEQYF
TRBJ2-1	TRBV27	CASTRGGNEQFF
TRBJ2-7	TRBV5-1	CASSLIGTSSYEQYF
TRBJ1-1	TRBV6-2/TRBV6-3	CASASSGGTEAFF
TRBJ2-3	TRBV6-6	CASSYRTSGATDTQYF
TRBJ2-7	TRBV7-8	CASSWDMILYEQYF
TRBJ1-2	TRBV6-5	CASRPPGTGNGYTF
TRBJ2-7	TRBV7-2	CASIPAQGLYEQYF
TRBJ1-1	TRBV9	CASSVAGPGEAFF
TRBJ1-1	TRBV6-2/TRBV6-3	CASSVSRSHPNENTEAFF
TRBJ2-3	TRBV7-9	CASSFNPLGLADPDTQYF
TRBJ1-1	TRBV7-9	CASSSGTGVNTEAFF
TRBJ2-7	TRBV7-9	CASSLAWGYEQYF
TRBJ2-3	TRBV7-3	CASSLGSSTDTQYF
TRBJ2-3	TRBV7-3	CASSLNPVLLGTDTQYF
TRBJ1-2	TRBV7-9	CASSYTKPLQGPYGYTF
TRBJ2-5	TRBV28	CASSLEGRETQYF
TRBJ2-2	TRBV7-2	CASSLWNTGELFF
TRBJ2-1	TRBV28	CASRAGAGNEQFF
TRBJ2-1	TRBV20-1	CSARGTGSITYNEQFF
TRBJ1-2	TRBV12-3/TRBV12-4	CASTDYYGYTF
TRBJ1-1	TRBV14	CASSQERGTTEAFF
TRBJ2-3	TRBV20-1	CSARPRTGADTQYF
TRBJ2-3	TRBV7-8	CASSTGLGDTQYF
TRBJ2-7	TRBV7-9	CASSLLPPTYEQYF
TRBJ1-6	TRBV6-5	CASSYSMFEQGSLHF
TRBJ1-1	TRBV20-1	CSARGLNTYEAFF
TRBJ1-1	TRBV11-2	CASIEGTGGGNTEAFF
TRBJ1-1	TRBV7-9	CASSLGGALGAFF
TRBJ2-7	TRBV12-3/TRBV12-4	CASSLREGWEQYF
TRBJ2-2	TRBV27	CASMSYGGALNTGELFF
TRBJ2-5	TRBV10-3	CATYGGGETQYF
TRBJ2-7	TRBV18	CASSPMDSYEQYF
TRBJ1-1	TRBV20-1	CSAGQTNTEAFF
TRBJ1-5	TRBV12-3/TRBV12-4	CASSIRDTSSGNQPQHF
TRBJ2-1	TRBV12-3/TRBV12-4	CASSPTSGSHNEQFF
TRBJ2-2	TRBV7-8	CASSQDRQGTGELFF
TRBJ2-2	TRBV7-3	CASSLTDAGELFF
TRBJ2-3	TRBV11-2	CASSLAASEVGTQYF
TRBJ2-7	TRBV5-1	CASSSLPGTGRRDEQYF
TRBJ2-4	TRBV2	CASSVGGAKNIQYF